The next 15 T cell receptor beta chains were all read from a single sample in a study of molecular identifiers for immune sequencing clone quantification. TCRdb processed the PCR reads anew with MiXCR; each CDR3 protein has one entry. This sample has 550,000 to 750,000 distinct CDR3 sequences; about 20% occur once, and the top ten carry roughly 0.83%. Sequenced: naive CD8+ T cells from blood, with Jurkat cell RNA spiked in. Subset in this sample: FACS-sorted CD8+CD4-CCR7+CD45RA+ naive T cells. The receptors originated from a human donor in good health. Some libraries in this study had Jurkat cell RNA spiked in.

The gene calls are TRBV12-3 or TRBV12-4 and TRBJ2-1, with 7 bases aligning to TRBD2. Unmatched junction bases numbered 11, after V lost 6 bases and J lost 6 bases. This CDR3 has 15 amino acids. The CDR3 bases are TGTGCCAGCAGCCCAGACGAGCGGGGAATCAATGAGCAGTTCTTC. Translation: CASSPDERGINEQFF.

Points on this clonotype: The conserved phenylalanine or tryptophan normally closing the CDR3 is absent here, so this likely arose from a read error. This chain links TRBV4-3 with TRBJ2-3; 8 nucleotides match TRBD2. CDR1 and CDR2 from the germline V gene are LGHNA and YSLEER. The junction had 7 bases not matched to a gene; V was cut back by 0 bases and J by 2 bases. There are 17 residues in the CDR3. DNA for the CDR3: TGCGCCAGCAGCCAAGATAGGATAGCGGGGTTCACAGATACGCAGTATCTT. Protein product: CASSQDRIAGFTDTQYL.

The chain has TRBV7-2 and TRBJ2-5; tentative D call: TRBD2 (6 bases). The CDR3 runs to 15 residues. CDR1 SGHTA and CDR2 FQGNSA come from the germline V gene. V lost 4 bases to trimming and J lost 5 bases, with 17 bases between them. DNA of the CDR3: TGTGCCAGCAGCTCCCTAGCGCTTGGAGGGGAGACCCAGTACTTC. Protein product: CASSSLALGGETQYF.

This clonotype occurred many times. The rearrangement uses TRBV30 and TRBJ1-5; D perhaps matches TRBD1 (5 bases). The length of the CDR3 is 13 residues. CDR1 is GTSNPN, CDR2 SVGIG, per germline (reference sequence). V gave up 2 bases and J gave up 7 bases, with 12 bases separating them. The CDR3 here is CAWSLGAGQPQHF. The DNA of the CDR3 is TGTGCCTGGAGTTTAGGGGCCGGGCAGCCCCAGCATTTT.

This clonotype was detected a few times. The V gene is TRBV27, the J gene TRBJ2-7; TRBD2 matches 12 bases. The CDR3 is 16 residues long. The V gene's germline CDR1 is MNHEY and CDR2 SMNVEV (reference sequence). V shed 4 bases, J shed 3 bases, and the junction held 7 bases outside the gene matches. The CDR3 DNA follows: TGTGCCAGCAGTTCGTATTCTAGCGGGAGGGTCTACGAGCAGTACTTC. Translated, it gives CASSSYSSGRVYEQYF.

This clonotype was counted at least ten times. The chain is built from TRBV29-1 and TRBJ2-1; 8 nucleotides agree with TRBD1. The CDR3 covers 13 residues. CDR1 and CDR2 from the germline V gene are SQVTM and ANQGSEA. The junction had 12 bases not matched to a gene; V was cut back by 7 bases and J by 10 bases. CDR3 sequence reads: CSALSQGAWEQFF. Written as DNA, the CDR3 is TGCAGCGCACTATCCCAGGGGGCATGGGAGCAGTTCTTC.

At least ten counts were recorded for this clonotype. The V and J genes are TRBV4-3 and TRBJ1-4; tentatively, D is TRBD1 (5 bases). Deletions cut 0 bases from V and 2 bases from J, with 13 bases between. CDR3 length equals 17 residues. The germline V gene encodes CDR1 LGHNA and CDR2 YSLEER. CDR3 sequence (DNA): TGCGCCAGCAGCCAAGATCGGGGGGTTAGGACTAATGAAAAACTGTTTTTT. Encoded protein: CASSQDRGVRTNEKLFF.

Regarding this clonotype: A much larger clone sits a single nucleotide away, making a read error possible. The chain couples TRBV4-1 to TRBJ1-3; D is uncertain. The CDR3 sequence is 14 residues long. CDR1 MGHRA and CDR2 YSYEKL come from the germline V gene. CDR3 protein: CTSSQERSGNTIYF. The DNA of the CDR3 is TGCACCAGCAGCCAAGAAAGGTCTGGAAACACCATATATTTT.

This clonotype was observed a handful of times. The rearrangement uses TRBV4-1 and TRBJ1-1; the D is unclear. Germline V gene lookup returns CDR1 MGHRA and CDR2 YSYEKL. The CDR3 runs 15 residues. Trimming removed 0 bases from V and 0 bases from J, with 8 bases in between. CDR3 DNA sequence: TGCGCCAGCAGCCAAGATTTGGGTATGAACACTGAAGCTTTCTTT. It specifies CASSQDLGMNTEAFF.

This clonotype was picked up many times. The chain combines TRBV29-1 with TRBJ2-5; 15 nucleotides agree with TRBD2. The germline V gene encodes CDR1 SQVTM and CDR2 ANQGSEA. The CDR3 runs to 19 residues. J was trimmed by 1 base and V by 7 bases; bases with no gene match: 16. CDR3 DNA sequence: TGCAGCGCCGGCCTCCCCGGACTAGCGGGAGGGAGTCTCCAAGAGACCCAGTACTTC. This codes for CSAGLPGLAGGSLQETQYF.

Many counts were recorded for this clonotype. V usage is TRBV7-3 and J usage is TRBJ2-5; 13 bases are shared with TRBD2. After removal of 3 bases from V and 5 bases from J, the junction contained 6 bases not matched to a gene. The CDR3 length is 16 residues. Germline CDR1 is SGHTA and CDR2 is FQGTGA. CDR3: CASSLDAGLAGETQYF. The DNA of the CDR3 is TGTGCCAGCAGCTTGGACGCGGGACTAGCGGGGGAGACCCAGTACTTC.

The chain couples TRBV13 to TRBJ2-4; D is possibly TRBD1 (8 bases). Per germline, CDR1 PRHDT and CDR2 FYEKMQ (reference sequence). CDR3 length equals 15 residues. V was trimmed by 0 bases and J by 7 bases, leaving 13 bases between them. The CDR3: CASSLGQGGSNIQYF. CDR3 coding DNA: TGTGCCAGCAGCTTAGGACAGGGGGGGTCTAACATTCAGTACTTC.

As regards this clonotype: A much larger clone differs by one base, so this may be a read error. The chain links TRBV6-2 or TRBV6-3 to TRBJ2-3, with a weak D call TRBD2 (6 bases). Per the germline V gene, CDR1 is MNHEY and CDR2 is SVGEGT. V lost 2 bases to trimming and J lost 4 bases, with 16 bases between them. The CDR3 length is 16 residues. DNA of the CDR3: TGTGCCAGCAGTTACATGGCTGGCGGGGCCTCAGATACGCAGTATTTT. This translates into CASSYMAGGASDTQYF.

In this sample, this clonotype turned up a few times. The chain uses TRBV25-1 and TRBJ2-1; no clear D gene. The CDR3 has 16 amino acids. V lost 3 bases, J lost 2 bases, and 14 bases lay in between. Germline CDR1 reads MGHDK; CDR2 reads SYGVNS. The DNA of the CDR3 is TGTGCCAGCAGTGATCTTGGTGGGGTAGCCTACAATGAGCAGTTCTTC. Residues: CASSDLGGVAYNEQFF.

This clonotype was detected many times. The rearrangement uses TRBV4-3 and TRBJ2-3, with 7 bases that match TRBD1. Germline V CDR1 and CDR2: LGHNA, YSLEER. J lost 5 bases, V lost 3 bases, and 8 bases had no gene match. This CDR3 has 15 residues. CDR3 in DNA: TGCGCCAGCAGCCAGTATGAGGGGGCCGAAGATACGCAGTATTTT. It codes for CASSQYEGAEDTQYF.